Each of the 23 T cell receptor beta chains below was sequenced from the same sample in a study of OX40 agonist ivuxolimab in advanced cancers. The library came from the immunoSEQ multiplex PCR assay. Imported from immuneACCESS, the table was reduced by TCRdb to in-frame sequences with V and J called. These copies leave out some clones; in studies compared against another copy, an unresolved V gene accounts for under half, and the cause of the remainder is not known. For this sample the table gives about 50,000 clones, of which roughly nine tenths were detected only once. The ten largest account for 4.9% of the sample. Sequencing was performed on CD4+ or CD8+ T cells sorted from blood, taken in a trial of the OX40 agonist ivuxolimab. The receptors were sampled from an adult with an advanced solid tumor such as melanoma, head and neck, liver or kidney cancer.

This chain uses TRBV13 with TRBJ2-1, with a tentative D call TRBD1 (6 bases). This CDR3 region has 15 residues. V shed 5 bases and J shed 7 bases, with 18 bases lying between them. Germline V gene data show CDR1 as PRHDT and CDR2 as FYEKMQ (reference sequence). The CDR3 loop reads CASSQSDRVVNEQFF. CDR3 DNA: TGTGCCAGCAGCCAATCGGACAGAGTAGTAAATGAGCAGTTCTTC.

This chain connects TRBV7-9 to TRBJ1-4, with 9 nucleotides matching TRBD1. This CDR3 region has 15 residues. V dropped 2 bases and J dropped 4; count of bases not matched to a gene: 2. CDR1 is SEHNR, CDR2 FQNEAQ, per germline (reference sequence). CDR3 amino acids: CASSLPGQGNEKLFF. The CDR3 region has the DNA TGTGCCAGCAGCTTACCGGGACAGGGTAATGAAAAACTGTTTTTT.

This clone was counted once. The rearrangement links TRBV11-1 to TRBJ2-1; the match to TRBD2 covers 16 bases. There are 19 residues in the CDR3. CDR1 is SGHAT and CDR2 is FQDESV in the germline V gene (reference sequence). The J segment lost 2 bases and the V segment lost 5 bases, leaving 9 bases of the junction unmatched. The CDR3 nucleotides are TGTGCCAGCAGCCTACTGGGACTAGCGGGAGGGGTCGCCTACAATGAGCAGTTCTTC. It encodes CASSLLGLAGGVAYNEQFF. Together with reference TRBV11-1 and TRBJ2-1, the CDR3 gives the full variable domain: EAEVAQSPRYKITEKSQAVAFWCDPISGHATLYWYRQILGQGPELLVQFQDESVVDDSQLPKDRFSAERLKGVDSTLKIQPAELGDSAMYLCASSLLGLAGGVAYNEQFFGPGTRLTVL.

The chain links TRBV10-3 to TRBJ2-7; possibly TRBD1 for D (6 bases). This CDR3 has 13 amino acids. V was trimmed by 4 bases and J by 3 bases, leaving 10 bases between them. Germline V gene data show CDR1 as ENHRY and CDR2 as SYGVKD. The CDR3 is CAISGQAYYEQYF. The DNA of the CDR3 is TGTGCCATCAGTGGACAGGCGTACTACGAGCAGTACTTC.

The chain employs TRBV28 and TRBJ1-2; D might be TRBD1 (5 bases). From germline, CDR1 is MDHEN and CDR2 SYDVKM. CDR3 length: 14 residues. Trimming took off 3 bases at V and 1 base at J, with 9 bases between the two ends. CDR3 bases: TGTGCCAGCAGTTTGGGGGGGAGTAACTATGGCTACACCTTC. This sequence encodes CASSLGGSNYGYTF.

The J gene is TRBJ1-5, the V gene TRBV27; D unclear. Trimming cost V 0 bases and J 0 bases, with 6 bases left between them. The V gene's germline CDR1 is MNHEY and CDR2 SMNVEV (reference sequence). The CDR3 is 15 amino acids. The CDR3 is CASSLSSYSNQPQHF. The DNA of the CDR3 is TGTGCCAGCAGTTTATCCAGCTATAGCAATCAGCCCCAGCATTTT.

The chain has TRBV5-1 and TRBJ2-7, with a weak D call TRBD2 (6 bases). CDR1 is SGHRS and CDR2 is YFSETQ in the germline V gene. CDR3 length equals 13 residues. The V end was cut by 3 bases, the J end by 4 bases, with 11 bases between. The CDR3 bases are TGCGCCAGCAGCTATAGCGGAAGATACGAGCAGTACTTC. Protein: CASSYSGRYEQYF.

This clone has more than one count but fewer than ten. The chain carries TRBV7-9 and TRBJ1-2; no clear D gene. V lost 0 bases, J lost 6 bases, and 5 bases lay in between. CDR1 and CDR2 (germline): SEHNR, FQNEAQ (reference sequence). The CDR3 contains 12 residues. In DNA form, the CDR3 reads TGTGCCAGCAGCTTAGCGAACAATGGCTACACCTTC. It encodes CASSLANNGYTF.

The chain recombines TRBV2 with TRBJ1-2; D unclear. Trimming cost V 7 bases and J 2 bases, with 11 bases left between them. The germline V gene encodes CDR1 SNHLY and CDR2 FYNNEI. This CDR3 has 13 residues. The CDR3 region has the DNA TGTGCCAGCACCTCCGGGGAGAACTATGGCTACACCTTC. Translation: CASTSGENYGYTF.

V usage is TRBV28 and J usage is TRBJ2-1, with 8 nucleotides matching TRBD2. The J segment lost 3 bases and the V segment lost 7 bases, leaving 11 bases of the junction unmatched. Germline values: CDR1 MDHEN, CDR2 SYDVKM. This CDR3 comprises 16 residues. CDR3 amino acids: CASKWKREMNYNEQFF. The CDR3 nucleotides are TGTGCCAGCAAATGGAAGCGGGAGATGAACTACAATGAGCAGTTCTTC.

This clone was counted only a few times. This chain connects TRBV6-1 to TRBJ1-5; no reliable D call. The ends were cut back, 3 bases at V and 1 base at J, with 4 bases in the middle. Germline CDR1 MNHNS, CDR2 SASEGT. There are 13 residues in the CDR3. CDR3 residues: CASSDTSNQPQHF. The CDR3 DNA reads TGTGCCAGCAGTGACACCAGCAATCAGCCCCAGCATTTT.

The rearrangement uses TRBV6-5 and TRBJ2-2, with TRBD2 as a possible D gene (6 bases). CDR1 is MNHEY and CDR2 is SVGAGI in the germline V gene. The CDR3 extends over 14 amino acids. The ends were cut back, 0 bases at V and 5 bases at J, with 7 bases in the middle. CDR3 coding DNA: TGTGCCAGCAGTTACTCCGGGGGAACCGGGGAGCTGTTTTTT. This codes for CASSYSGGTGELFF.

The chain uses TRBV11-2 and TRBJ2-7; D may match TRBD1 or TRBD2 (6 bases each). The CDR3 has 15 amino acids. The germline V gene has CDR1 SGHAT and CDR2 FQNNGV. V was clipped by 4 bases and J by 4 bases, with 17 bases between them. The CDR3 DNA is TGTGCCAGCAGCTCTGGGTGGGGCGGGACATACGAGCAGTACTTC. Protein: CASSSGWGGTYEQYF. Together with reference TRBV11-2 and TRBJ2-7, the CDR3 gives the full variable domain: EAGVAQSPRYKIIEKRQSVAFWCNPISGHATLYWYQQILGQGPKLLIQFQNNGVVDDSQLPKDRFSAERLKGVDSTLKIQPAKLEDSAVYLCASSSGWGGTYEQYFGPGTRLTVT.

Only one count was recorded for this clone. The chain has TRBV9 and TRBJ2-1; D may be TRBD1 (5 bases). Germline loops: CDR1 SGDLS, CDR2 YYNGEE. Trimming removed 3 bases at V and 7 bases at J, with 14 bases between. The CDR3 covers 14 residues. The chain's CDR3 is CASSGSFRANEQFF. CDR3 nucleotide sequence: TGTGCCAGCAGCGGCTCCTTCAGGGCAAATGAGCAGTTCTTC.

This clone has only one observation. In DNA form, the CDR3 reads TGCAGCGGGGGGCTGAACACTGAAGCTTTCTTT. Its translation: CSGGLNTEAFF. J is TRBJ1-1 and V is TRBV29-1; a possible D gene is TRBD1 (6 bases). The germline V gene encodes CDR1 SQVTM and CDR2 ANQGSEA. Trimming cost V 7 bases and J 0 bases, with 6 bases left between them. The CDR3 extends over 11 amino acids.

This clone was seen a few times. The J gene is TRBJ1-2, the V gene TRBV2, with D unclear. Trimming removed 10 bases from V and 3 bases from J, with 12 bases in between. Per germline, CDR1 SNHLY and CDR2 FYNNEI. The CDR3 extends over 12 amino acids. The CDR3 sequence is CANPGEDYGYTF. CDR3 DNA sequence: TGTGCCAACCCTGGGGAAGACTATGGCTACACCTTC.

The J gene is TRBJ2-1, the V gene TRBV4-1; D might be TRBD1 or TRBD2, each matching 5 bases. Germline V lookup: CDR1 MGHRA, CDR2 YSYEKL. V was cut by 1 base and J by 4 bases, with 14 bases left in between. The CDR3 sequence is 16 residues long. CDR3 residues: CASSQAPGTEYNEQFF. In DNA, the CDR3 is TGCGCCAGCAGCCAAGCCCCCGGGACGGAATACAATGAGCAGTTCTTC.

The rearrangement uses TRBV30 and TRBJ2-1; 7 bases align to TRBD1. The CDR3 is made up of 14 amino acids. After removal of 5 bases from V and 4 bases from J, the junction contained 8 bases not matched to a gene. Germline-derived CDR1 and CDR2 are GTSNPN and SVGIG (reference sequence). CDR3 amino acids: CAWAGTVIYNEQFF. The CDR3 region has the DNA TGTGCCTGGGCCGGGACAGTAATTTACAATGAGCAGTTCTTC.

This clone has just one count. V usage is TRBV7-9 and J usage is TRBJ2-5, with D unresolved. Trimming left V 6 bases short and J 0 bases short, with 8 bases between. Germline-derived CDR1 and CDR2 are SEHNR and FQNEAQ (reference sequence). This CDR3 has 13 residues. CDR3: CASSSPYQETQYF. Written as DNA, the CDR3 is TGTGCCAGCAGTTCCCCCTACCAAGAGACCCAGTACTTC.

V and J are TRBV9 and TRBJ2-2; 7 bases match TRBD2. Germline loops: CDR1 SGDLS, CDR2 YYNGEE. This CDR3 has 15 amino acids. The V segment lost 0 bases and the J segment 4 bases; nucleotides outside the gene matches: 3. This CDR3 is CASSVEVAGTGELFF. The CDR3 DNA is TGTGCCAGCAGCGTAGAGGTAGCGGGCACCGGGGAGCTGTTTTTT.

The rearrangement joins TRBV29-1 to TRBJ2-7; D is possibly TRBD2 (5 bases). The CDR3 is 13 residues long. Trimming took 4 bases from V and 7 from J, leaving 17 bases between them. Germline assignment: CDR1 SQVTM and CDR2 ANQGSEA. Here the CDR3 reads CSVADGEDSEQYF. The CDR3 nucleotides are TGCAGCGTTGCGGACGGTGAGGACTCTGAGCAGTACTTC.

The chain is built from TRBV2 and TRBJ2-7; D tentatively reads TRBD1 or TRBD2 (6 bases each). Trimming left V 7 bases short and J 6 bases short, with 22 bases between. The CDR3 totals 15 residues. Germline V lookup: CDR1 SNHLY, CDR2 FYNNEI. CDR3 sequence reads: CASTRGQGPWGEQYV. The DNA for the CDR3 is TGTGCCAGCACTCGGGGGCAGGGTCCATGGGGCGAGCAGTACGTC.

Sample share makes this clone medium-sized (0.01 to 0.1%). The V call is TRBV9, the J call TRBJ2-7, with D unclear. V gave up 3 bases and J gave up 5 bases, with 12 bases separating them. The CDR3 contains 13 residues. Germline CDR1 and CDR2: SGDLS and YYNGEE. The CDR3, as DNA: TGTGCCAGCAGCGCCTTCGTGGCGAACGAGCAGTACTTC. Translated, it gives CASSAFVANEQYF. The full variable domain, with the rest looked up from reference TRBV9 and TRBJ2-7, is DSGVTQTPKHLITATGQRVTLRCSPRSGDLSVYWYQQSLDQGLQFLIQYYNGEERAKGNILERFSAQQFPDLHSELNLSSLELGDSALYFCASSAFVANEQYFGPGTRLTVT.